These T cell receptor beta chains were read from a single sample in a study of T-cell memory formation after mild COVID-19. TCRdb processed the 5' RACE reads anew with MiXCR; each CDR3 protein has one entry. The table lists hundreds of thousands of distinct CDR3 sequences, 7.5% to 9.5% of them singletons. The specimen sequenced was PBMCs or a T cell subset sorted from them (not recorded which). Every receptor here comes from a man younger than 35 who had mild COVID-19 (a few samples of this study predate the infection). Cell type and time point are not known. Both conserved end residues are part of each CDR3. A D gene is named only where the DNA matches it firmly. The size of a clone is reported for some rows only, either as once, few or many, or as a class for expanded clones.

V gene: TRBV6-6; J gene: TRBJ1-2; clone size: few; D gene: .; CDR3 protein: CASSYSSNSDEATF; CDR3 DNA: TGTGCCAGCAGTTACTCGTCGAATTCGGACGAGGCTACCTTC
V gene: TRBV19; J gene: TRBJ1-1; clone size: .; D gene: .; CDR3 protein: CASSATHSDPEAFF; CDR3 DNA: TGTGCCAGTAGTGCAACTCATAGCGACCCTGAAGCTTTCTTT
V gene: TRBV11-2; J gene: TRBJ2-2; clone size: few; D gene: TRBD2; CDR3 protein: CASSQTSGEAELFF; CDR3 DNA: TGTGCCAGCAGCCAGACTAGCGGGGAGGCGGAGCTGTTTTTT
V gene: TRBV4-1; J gene: TRBJ1-2; clone size: few; D gene: .; CDR3 protein: CASSQVVGGYAKADGYTF; CDR3 DNA: TGCGCCAGCAGCCAAGTCGTTGGGGGCTATGCAAAAGCCGATGGCTACACCTTC
V gene: TRBV20-1; J gene: TRBJ1-1; clone size: many; D gene: .; CDR3 protein: CSAHNQGLNTEAFF; CDR3 DNA: TGCAGTGCGCATAACCAGGGATTGAACACTGAAGCTTTCTTT
V gene: TRBV7-2; J gene: TRBJ2-1; clone size: few; D gene: TRBD1; CDR3 protein: CASGITGGRSYNEQFF; CDR3 DNA: TGTGCCAGCGGAATTACAGGGGGCAGGTCCTACAATGAGCAGTTCTTC
V gene: TRBV6-2/TRBV6-3; J gene: TRBJ2-1; clone size: .; D gene: TRBD2; CDR3 protein: CASSYSTSGGADEQFF; CDR3 DNA: TGTGCCAGCAGTTACAGTACTAGCGGGGGGGCCGATGAGCAGTTCTTC
V gene: TRBV12-3/TRBV12-4; J gene: TRBJ2-2; clone size: many; D gene: .; CDR3 protein: CASSLRGTGELFF; CDR3 DNA: TGTGCCAGCAGTCTTAGGGGGACCGGGGAGCTGTTTTTT
V gene: TRBV2; J gene: TRBJ1-4; clone size: .; D gene: .; CDR3 protein: CASSGGINEKLFF; CDR3 DNA: TGTGCCAGCAGCGGGGGAATAAATGAAAAACTGTTTTTT
V gene: TRBV19; J gene: TRBJ2-5; clone size: many; D gene: .; CDR3 protein: CASSTTQRETQYF; CDR3 DNA: TGTGCCAGTAGTACAACCCAGCGGGAGACCCAGTACTTC
V gene: TRBV20-1; J gene: TRBJ2-5; clone size: .; D gene: TRBD2; CDR3 protein: CSARSGGARETQYF; CDR3 DNA: TGCAGTGCTAGAAGCGGGGGGGCCCGGGAGACCCAGTACTTC
V gene: TRBV6-2/TRBV6-3; J gene: TRBJ2-5; clone size: few; D gene: .; CDR3 protein: CASSYYETQYF; CDR3 DNA: TGTGCCAGCAGTTACTATGAGACCCAGTACTTC
V gene: TRBV27; J gene: TRBJ2-7; clone size: .; D gene: .; CDR3 protein: CASRAPALEGFLSEQYF; CDR3 DNA: TGTGCCAGCCGTGCCCCCGCTTTGGAAGGGTTTCTCTCCGAGCAGTACTTC
V gene: TRBV12-3/TRBV12-4; J gene: TRBJ2-3; clone size: many; D gene: .; CDR3 protein: CASSLSSTDTQYF; CDR3 DNA: TGTGCCAGCAGTTTGTCCTCCACAGATACGCAGTATTTT
V gene: TRBV5-1; J gene: TRBJ1-6; clone size: .; D gene: TRBD1; CDR3 protein: CASSNRDRGYNSPLHF; CDR3 DNA: TGCGCCAGCAGCAACCGGGACAGGGGTTATAATTCACCCCTCCACTTT
V gene: TRBV5-6; J gene: TRBJ1-2; clone size: .; D gene: TRBD1; CDR3 protein: CASRLTGTGGNYGYTF; CDR3 DNA: TGTGCCAGCAGATTGACGGGGACAGGGGGGAACTATGGCTACACCTTC
V gene: TRBV29-1; J gene: TRBJ1-1; clone size: few; D gene: .; CDR3 protein: CSVEEWQNTEAFF; CDR3 DNA: TGCAGCGTTGAAGAGTGGCAGAACACTGAAGCTTTCTTT
V gene: TRBV5-1; J gene: TRBJ2-7; clone size: many; D gene: .; CDR3 protein: CASSFSSPSYEQYF; CDR3 DNA: TGCGCCAGCAGCTTTTCGTCACCCTCCTACGAGCAGTACTTC
V gene: TRBV6-2/TRBV6-3; J gene: TRBJ2-7; clone size: many; D gene: TRBD2; CDR3 protein: CASSYPPERGGLEQYF; CDR3 DNA: TGTGCCAGCAGTTACCCTCCCGAGCGGGGGGGCCTCGAGCAGTACTTC
V gene: TRBV12-3/TRBV12-4; J gene: TRBJ1-2; clone size: .; D gene: .; CDR3 protein: CASKFQGVGGYTF; CDR3 DNA: TGTGCCAGCAAATTTCAGGGAGTTGGGGGCTACACCTTC
V gene: TRBV7-2; J gene: TRBJ1-5; clone size: few; D gene: .; CDR3 protein: CASSPTGSEGQPQHF; CDR3 DNA: TGTGCCAGCAGCCCCACAGGGAGTGAGGGTCAGCCCCAGCATTTT
V gene: TRBV6-5; J gene: TRBJ2-2; clone size: few; D gene: .; CDR3 protein: CASSFRLAPNTGELFF; CDR3 DNA: TGTGCCAGCAGTTTCCGGCTCGCTCCTAACACCGGGGAGCTGTTTTTT
V gene: TRBV20-1; J gene: TRBJ2-2; clone size: .; D gene: .; CDR3 protein: CREEMTRGTGELFF; CDR3 DNA: TGCAGGGAAGAAATGACGAGGGGAACCGGGGAGCTGTTTTTT
V gene: TRBV3-1; J gene: TRBJ1-1; clone size: few; D gene: TRBD1; CDR3 protein: CASSFWRDSTEAFF; CDR3 DNA: TGTGCCAGCAGCTTTTGGCGGGACAGCACTGAAGCTTTCTTT
V gene: TRBV20-1; J gene: TRBJ2-3; clone size: .; D gene: TRBD2; CDR3 protein: CSARRRTSGTDTQYF; CDR3 DNA: TGCAGTGCCCGACGGAGGACTAGCGGCACAGATACGCAGTATTTT
V gene: TRBV20-1; J gene: TRBJ2-5; clone size: .; D gene: .; CDR3 protein: CSARGDSGETQYF; CDR3 DNA: TGCAGTGCTAGGGGGGACTCTGGAGAGACCCAGTACTTC
V gene: TRBV12-3/TRBV12-4; J gene: TRBJ1-1; clone size: .; D gene: .; CDR3 protein: CASRHGSFEAFF; CDR3 DNA: TGTGCCAGCAGGCACGGATCTTTTGAAGCTTTCTTT
V gene: TRBV7-2; J gene: TRBJ1-5; clone size: few; D gene: .; CDR3 protein: CASKGQLNQPQHF; CDR3 DNA: TGTGCCAGCAAAGGACAGCTCAATCAGCCCCAGCATTTT
V gene: TRBV5-1; J gene: TRBJ2-3; clone size: .; D gene: TRBD2; CDR3 protein: CASSPPLAGGPGDTQYF; CDR3 DNA: TGCGCCAGCAGCCCTCCACTAGCGGGGGGGCCCGGAGATACGCAGTATTTT
V gene: TRBV24-1; J gene: TRBJ2-5; clone size: few; D gene: .; CDR3 protein: CATSDPPGGEETQYF; CDR3 DNA: TGTGCCACCAGTGACCCTCCGGGGGGCGAAGAGACCCAGTACTTC
V gene: TRBV6-6; J gene: TRBJ2-1; clone size: .; D gene: .; CDR3 protein: CASSYDRLGANEQFF; CDR3 DNA: TGTGCCAGCAGTTACGACCGCCTGGGGGCCAATGAGCAGTTCTTC
V gene: TRBV7-9; J gene: TRBJ2-7; clone size: .; D gene: .; CDR3 protein: CASSLIPGLGEQYF; CDR3 DNA: TGTGCCAGCAGCTTAATCCCAGGGCTAGGCGAGCAGTACTTC
V gene: TRBV6-5; J gene: TRBJ2-7; clone size: .; D gene: .; CDR3 protein: CASSYSGGYSYEQYF; CDR3 DNA: TGTGCCAGCAGTTACTCGGGAGGCTACTCCTACGAGCAGTACTTC
V gene: TRBV24-1; J gene: TRBJ2-1; clone size: few; D gene: .; CDR3 protein: CATSGGLLYNEQFF; CDR3 DNA: TGTGCCACCAGTGGGGGACTCCTCTACAATGAGCAGTTCTTC
V gene: TRBV15; J gene: TRBJ1-6; clone size: .; D gene: TRBD1; CDR3 protein: CATSKTGVNSPLHF; CDR3 DNA: TGTGCCACCAGCAAGACAGGGGTCAATTCACCCCTCCACTTT
V gene: TRBV2; J gene: TRBJ1-5; clone size: .; D gene: TRBD1; CDR3 protein: CASCVQGANSQPQHF; CDR3 DNA: TGTGCCAGCTGCGTACAGGGGGCGAATAGTCAGCCCCAGCATTTT